Below, one T cell receptor beta chain is given with its context. This sample stems from a study of control samples from healthy donors and cancer patients. Looked up from germline, CDR1 is GTSNPN and CDR2 is SVGIG (reference sequence). This CDR3 comprises 15 residues. The trim removed 4 bases at V and 3 bases at J, leaving 7 bases unmatched. Here immunoSEQ multiplex PCR was the method, and the copy in TCRdb shows in-frame clones only, minus some. The data hold tens of thousands of clones, with about nine tenths observed a single time. The source is a man aged 45-65 years in good health. The sample consisted of blood. The chain uses TRBV30 and TRBJ2-7, with 12 bases that match TRBD1. CDR3 sequence: CAWTGTGGVLYEQYF. In nucleotides, the CDR3 is TGTGCCTGGACCGGGACAGGGGGCGTGCTCTACGAGCAGTACTTC.